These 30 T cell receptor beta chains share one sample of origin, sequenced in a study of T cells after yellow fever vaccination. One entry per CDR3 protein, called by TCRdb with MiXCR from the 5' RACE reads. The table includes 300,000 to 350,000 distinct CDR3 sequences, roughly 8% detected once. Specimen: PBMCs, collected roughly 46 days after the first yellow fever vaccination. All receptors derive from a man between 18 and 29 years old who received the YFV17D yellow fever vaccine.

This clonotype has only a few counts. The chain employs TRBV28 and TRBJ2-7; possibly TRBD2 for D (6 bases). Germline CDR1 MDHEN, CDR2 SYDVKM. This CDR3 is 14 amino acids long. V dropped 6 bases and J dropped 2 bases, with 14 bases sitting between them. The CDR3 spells CASRSTGRAYEQYV. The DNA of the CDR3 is TGTGCCAGCAGGAGCACCGGGAGAGCCTACGAGCAGTACGTC.

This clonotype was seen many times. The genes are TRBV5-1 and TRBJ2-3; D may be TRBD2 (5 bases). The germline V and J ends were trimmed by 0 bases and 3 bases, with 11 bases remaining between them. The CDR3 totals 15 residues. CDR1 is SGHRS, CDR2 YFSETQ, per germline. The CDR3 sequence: CASSLGFAGTDTQYF. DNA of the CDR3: TGCGCCAGCAGCTTGGGATTTGCGGGTACAGATACGCAGTATTTT.

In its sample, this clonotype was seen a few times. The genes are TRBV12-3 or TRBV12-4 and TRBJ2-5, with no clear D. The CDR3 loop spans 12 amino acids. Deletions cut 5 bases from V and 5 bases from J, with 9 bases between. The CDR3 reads CASSPMSETQYF. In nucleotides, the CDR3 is TGTGCCAGCAGTCCGATGTCGGAGACCCAGTACTTC.

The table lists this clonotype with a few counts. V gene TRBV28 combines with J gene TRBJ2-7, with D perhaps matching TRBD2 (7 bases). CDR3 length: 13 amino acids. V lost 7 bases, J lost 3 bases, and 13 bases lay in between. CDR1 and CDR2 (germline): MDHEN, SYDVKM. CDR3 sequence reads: CASKRGRVYEQYV. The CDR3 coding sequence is TGTGCCAGCAAAAGGGGGAGGGTCTACGAGCAGTACGTC.

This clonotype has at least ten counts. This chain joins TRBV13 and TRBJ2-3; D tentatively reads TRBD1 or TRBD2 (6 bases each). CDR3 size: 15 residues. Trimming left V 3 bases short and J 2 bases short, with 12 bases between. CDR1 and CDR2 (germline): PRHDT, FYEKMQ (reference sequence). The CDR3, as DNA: TGTGCCAGCAGCTTGGGGGGCGGCATCACAGATACGCAGTATTTT. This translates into CASSLGGGITDTQYF.

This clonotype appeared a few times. The CDR3 is CASSPGTSDRGEQFF. The CDR3 nucleotides read TGTGCCAGCAGTCCCGGGACTAGCGACCGGGGTGAGCAGTTCTTC. This chain connects TRBV6-2 or TRBV6-3 to TRBJ2-1; 10 nucleotides match TRBD2. Germline values: CDR1 MNHEY, CDR2 SVGEGT. CDR3 size: 15 residues. The V segment lost 5 bases and the J segment 9 bases; nucleotides outside the gene matches: 10.

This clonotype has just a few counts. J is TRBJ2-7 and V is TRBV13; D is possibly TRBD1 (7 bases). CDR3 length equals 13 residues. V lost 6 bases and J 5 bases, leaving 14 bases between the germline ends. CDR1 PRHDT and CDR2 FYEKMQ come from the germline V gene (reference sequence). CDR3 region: CASRRTTGDEQYF. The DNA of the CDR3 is TGTGCCAGCAGACGGACTACAGGGGACGAGCAGTACTTC.

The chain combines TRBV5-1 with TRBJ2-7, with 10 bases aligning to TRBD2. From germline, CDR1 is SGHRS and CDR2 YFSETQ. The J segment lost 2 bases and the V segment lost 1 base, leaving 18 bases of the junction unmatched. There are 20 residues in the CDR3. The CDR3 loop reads CASSLSATPVLAGVAYEQYF. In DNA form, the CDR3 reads TGCGCCAGCAGCTTGTCAGCGACGCCGGTGCTAGCGGGGGTTGCCTACGAGCAGTACTTC.

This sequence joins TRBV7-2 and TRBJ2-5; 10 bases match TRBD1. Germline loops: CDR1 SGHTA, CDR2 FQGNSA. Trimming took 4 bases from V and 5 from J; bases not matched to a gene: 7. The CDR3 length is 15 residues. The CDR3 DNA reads TGTGCCAGCAGCTCCTGGGACAGGGGCTCGGAGACCCAGTACTTC. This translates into CASSSWDRGSETQYF.

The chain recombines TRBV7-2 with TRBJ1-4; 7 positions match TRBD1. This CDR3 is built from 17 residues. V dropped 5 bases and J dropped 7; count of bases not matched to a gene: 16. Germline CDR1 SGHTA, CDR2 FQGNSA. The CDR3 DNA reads TGTGCCAGCAGCCCTAGACAGGGTTCGGCCAGCCGTGAAAAACTGTTTTTT. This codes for CASSPRQGSASREKLFF.

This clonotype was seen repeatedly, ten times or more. The CDR3, as DNA: TGTGCCAGCAGCTTCAGGGGTGGCGGCACAGATACGCAGTATTTT. Encoded protein: CASSFRGGGTDTQYF. The rearrangement links TRBV13 to TRBJ2-3; maybe TRBD1 (6 bases). The CDR3 has 15 amino acids. V gave up 3 bases and J gave up 1 base, with 11 bases separating them. Germline lookup yields CDR1 PRHDT and CDR2 FYEKMQ (reference sequence).

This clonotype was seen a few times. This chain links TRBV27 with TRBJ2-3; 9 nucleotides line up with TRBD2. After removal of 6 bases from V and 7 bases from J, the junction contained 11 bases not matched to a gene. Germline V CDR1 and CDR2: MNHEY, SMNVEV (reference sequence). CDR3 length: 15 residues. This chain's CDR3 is CASRVAGAPSNTQYF. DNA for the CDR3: TGTGCCAGCAGAGTAGCGGGGGCCCCTTCTAATACGCAGTATTTT.

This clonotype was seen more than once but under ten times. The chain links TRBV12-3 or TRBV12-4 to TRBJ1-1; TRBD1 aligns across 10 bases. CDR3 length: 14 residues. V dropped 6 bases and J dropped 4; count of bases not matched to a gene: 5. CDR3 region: CASRPGQGSTEAFF. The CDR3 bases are TGTGCCAGCAGACCGGGACAGGGGTCCACTGAAGCTTTCTTT.

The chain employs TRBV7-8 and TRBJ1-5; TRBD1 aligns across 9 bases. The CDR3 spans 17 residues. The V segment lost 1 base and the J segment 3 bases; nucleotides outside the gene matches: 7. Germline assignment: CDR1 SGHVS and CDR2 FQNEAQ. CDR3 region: CASSLDTTGGSNQPQHF. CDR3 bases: TGTGCCAGCAGCTTAGATACGACAGGGGGATCCAATCAGCCCCAGCATTTT.

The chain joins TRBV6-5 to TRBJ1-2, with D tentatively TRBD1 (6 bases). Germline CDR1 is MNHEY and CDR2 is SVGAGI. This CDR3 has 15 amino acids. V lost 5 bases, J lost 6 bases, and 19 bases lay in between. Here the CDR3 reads CASSPRRQASNGYTF. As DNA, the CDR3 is TGTGCCAGCAGTCCCCGCCGACAGGCATCGAATGGCTACACCTTC.

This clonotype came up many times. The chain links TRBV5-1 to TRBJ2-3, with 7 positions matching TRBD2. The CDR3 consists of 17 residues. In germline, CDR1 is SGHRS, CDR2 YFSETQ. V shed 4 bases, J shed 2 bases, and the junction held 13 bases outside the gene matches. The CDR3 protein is CASSVPVSGDNTDTQYF. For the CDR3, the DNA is TGCGCCAGCAGCGTCCCGGTCAGCGGGGATAACACAGATACGCAGTATTTT.

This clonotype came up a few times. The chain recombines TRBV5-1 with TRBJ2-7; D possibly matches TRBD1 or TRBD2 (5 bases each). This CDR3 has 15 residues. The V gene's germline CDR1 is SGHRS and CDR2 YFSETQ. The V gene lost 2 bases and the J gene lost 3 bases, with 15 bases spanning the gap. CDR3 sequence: CASSFGPGQVYEQYF. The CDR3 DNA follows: TGCGCCAGCAGCTTTGGTCCGGGGCAAGTCTACGAGCAGTACTTC.

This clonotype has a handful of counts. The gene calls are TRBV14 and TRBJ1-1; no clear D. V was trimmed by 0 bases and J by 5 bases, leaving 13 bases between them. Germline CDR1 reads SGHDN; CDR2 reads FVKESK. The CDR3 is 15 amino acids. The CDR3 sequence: CASSQDDLGWTEAFF. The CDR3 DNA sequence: TGTGCCAGCAGCCAAGATGATTTGGGTTGGACTGAAGCTTTCTTT.

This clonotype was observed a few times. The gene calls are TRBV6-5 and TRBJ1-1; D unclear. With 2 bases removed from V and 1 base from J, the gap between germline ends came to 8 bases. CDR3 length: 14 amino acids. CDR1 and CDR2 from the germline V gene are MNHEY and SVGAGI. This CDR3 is CASSYADGNTEAFF. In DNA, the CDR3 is TGTGCCAGCAGTTACGCGGACGGGAACACTGAAGCTTTCTTT.

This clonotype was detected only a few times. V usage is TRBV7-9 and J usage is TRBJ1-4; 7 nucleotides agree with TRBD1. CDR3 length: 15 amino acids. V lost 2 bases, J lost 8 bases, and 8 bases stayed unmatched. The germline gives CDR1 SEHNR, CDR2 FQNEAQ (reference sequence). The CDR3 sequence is CASSLLGTEGEKLFF. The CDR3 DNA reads TGTGCCAGCAGCTTACTCGGGACAGAAGGAGAAAAACTGTTTTTT. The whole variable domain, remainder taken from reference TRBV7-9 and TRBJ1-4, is DTGVSQNPRHKITKRGQNVTFRCDPISEHNRLYWYRQTLGQGPEFLTYFQNEAQLEKSRLLSDRFSAERPKGSFSTLEIQRTEQGDSAMYLCASSLLGTEGEKLFFGSGTQLSVL.

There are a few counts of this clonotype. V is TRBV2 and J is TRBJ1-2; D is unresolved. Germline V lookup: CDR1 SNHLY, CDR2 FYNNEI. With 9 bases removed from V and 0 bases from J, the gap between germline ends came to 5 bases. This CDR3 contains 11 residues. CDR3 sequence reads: CARQPNYGYTF. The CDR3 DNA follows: TGTGCCAGACAGCCTAACTATGGCTACACCTTC.

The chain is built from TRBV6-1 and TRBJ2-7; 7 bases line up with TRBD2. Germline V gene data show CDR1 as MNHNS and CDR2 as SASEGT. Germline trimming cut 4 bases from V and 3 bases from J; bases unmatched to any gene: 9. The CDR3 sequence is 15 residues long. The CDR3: CASSAHGDYNYEQYV. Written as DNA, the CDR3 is TGTGCCAGCAGTGCACATGGGGACTACAACTACGAGCAGTACGTC.

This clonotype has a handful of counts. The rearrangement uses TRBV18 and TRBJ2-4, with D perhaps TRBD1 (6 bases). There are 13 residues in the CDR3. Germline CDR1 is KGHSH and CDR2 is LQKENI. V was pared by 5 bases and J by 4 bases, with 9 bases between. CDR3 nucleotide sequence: TGTGCCAGCTCATCCACAGGGAAAAACATTCAGTACTTC. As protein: CASSSTGKNIQYF.

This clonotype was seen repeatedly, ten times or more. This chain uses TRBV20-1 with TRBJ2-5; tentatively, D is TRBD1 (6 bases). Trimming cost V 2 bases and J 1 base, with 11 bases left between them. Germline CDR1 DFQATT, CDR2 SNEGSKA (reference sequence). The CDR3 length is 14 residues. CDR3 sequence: CSARIRGIQETQYF. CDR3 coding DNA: TGCAGTGCTAGAATCAGGGGTATCCAAGAGACCCAGTACTTC.

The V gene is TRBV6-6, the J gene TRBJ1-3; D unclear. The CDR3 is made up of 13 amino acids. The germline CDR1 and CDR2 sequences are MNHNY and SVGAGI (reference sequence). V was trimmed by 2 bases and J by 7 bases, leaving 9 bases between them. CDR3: CASSYRGGNTIYF. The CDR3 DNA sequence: TGTGCCAGCAGTTACCGAGGAGGGAACACCATATATTTT.

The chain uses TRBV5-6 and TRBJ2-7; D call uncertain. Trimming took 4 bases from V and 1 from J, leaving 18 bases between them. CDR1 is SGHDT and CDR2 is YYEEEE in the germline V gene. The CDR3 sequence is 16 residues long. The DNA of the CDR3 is TGTGCCAGCAGCGCCCGGACGGCCCTGGTTTCCTACGAGCAGTACGTC. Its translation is CASSARTALVSYEQYV.

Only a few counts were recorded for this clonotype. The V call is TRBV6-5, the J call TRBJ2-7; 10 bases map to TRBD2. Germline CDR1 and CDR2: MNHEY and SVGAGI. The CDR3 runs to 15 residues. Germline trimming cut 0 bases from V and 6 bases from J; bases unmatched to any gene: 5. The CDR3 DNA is TGTGCCAGCAGTTACTCGTTAGCGGGGGGACTCGAGCAGTACGTC. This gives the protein CASSYSLAGGLEQYV.

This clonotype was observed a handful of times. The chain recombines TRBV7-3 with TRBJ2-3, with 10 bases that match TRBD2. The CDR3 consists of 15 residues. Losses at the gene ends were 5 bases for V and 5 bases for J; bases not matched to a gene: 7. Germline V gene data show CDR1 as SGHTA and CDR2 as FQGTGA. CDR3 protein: CASSPTLAGEDTQYF. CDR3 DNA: TGTGCCAGCAGCCCCACCCTAGCGGGGGAAGATACGCAGTATTTT.

For the CDR3, the DNA is TGCGCCAGCAGCCCACACAGTATGATCACAACTAATGAAAAACTGTTTTTT. Protein: CASSPHSMITTNEKLFF. This rearrangement joins TRBV4-3 to TRBJ1-4; no clear D. The CDR3 loop spans 17 amino acids. Trimming took off 4 bases at V and 0 bases at J, with 15 bases between the two ends. The germline CDR1 and CDR2 sequences are LGHNA and YSLEER.

The CDR3 DNA follows: TGTGCCAGCAGTTACTCCAGCTCCCAAGATACGCAGTATTTT. Its translation: CASSYSSSQDTQYF. The chain is built from TRBV6-2 or TRBV6-3 and TRBJ2-3; D remains ambiguous. The V end lost 0 bases, the J end lost 5 bases, and 9 bases lay between the germline ends. Germline CDR1 reads MNHEY; CDR2 reads SVGEGT. This CDR3 region has 14 residues.